The 11 T cell receptor beta chains below come from one sample, sequenced in a study of blood T cell repertoires in COVID-19. The data were produced by immunoSEQ multiplex PCR, yet TCRdb's version contains in-frame clones alone and is incomplete. The sample shows some 350,000 clones, approximately 89% of them seen only once. Sequencing was carried out using PBMCs or T cells enriched from blood (not recorded which). The receptors were sampled from a woman aged 25-40 years who had recovered from COVID-19.

This clone was recorded only once. The CDR3 region is CASSTLGTSQPQHF. In DNA form, the CDR3 reads TGTGCCAGTAGTACCCTCGGGACATCGCAGCCCCAGCATTTT. V and J are TRBV19 and TRBJ1-5; TRBD1 is a possible D gene (6 bases). CDR1 is LNHDA, CDR2 SQIVND, per germline (reference sequence). The CDR3 totals 14 residues. V lost 4 bases and J lost 7, with 14 bases in between.

This clone was counted once. The chain joins TRBV3-1 (or the pseudogene TRBV3-2) to TRBJ2-5; 10 bases are shared with TRBD2. CDR3 size: 16 residues. Germline V gives CDR1 LGHDT, CDR2 YNNKEL (reference sequence). The ends lost 1 base at V and 3 bases at J; junction bases unmatched: 5. CDR3 in amino acids: CASSQALAGTEETQYF. The CDR3, as DNA: TGTGCCAGCAGCCAAGCACTAGCGGGGACAGAAGAGACCCAGTACTTC.

The chain is built from TRBV6-5 and TRBJ2-2; 7 nucleotides line up with TRBD1. From germline, CDR1 is MNHEY and CDR2 SVGAGI. This CDR3 is 15 amino acids long. Trimming at V came to 2 bases and at J to 4 bases, leaving 4 bases not matched to a gene. The CDR3 bases are TGTGCCAGCAGTTACGTTAACAGGGGCACCGGGGAGCTGTTTTTT. This sequence encodes CASSYVNRGTGELFF.

This chain joins TRBV27 and TRBJ2-3, with TRBD2 identical over 10 bases. J was trimmed by 3 bases and V by 6 bases; bases with no gene match: 3. In germline, CDR1 is MNHEY, CDR2 SMNVEV (reference sequence). The CDR3 has 14 residues. CDR3 residues: CASRGLASTDTQYF. DNA of the CDR3: TGTGCCAGCAGGGGACTAGCGTCGACAGATACGCAGTATTTT.

This clone was seen only a few times. The chain uses TRBV27 and TRBJ2-7; 10 nucleotides match TRBD1. Unmatched junction bases numbered 12, after V lost 6 bases and J lost 7 bases. CDR3 length: 15 residues. CDR1 and CDR2 (germline): MNHEY, SMNVEV (reference sequence). The CDR3 loop is CASSPRQGAFGEQYF. For the CDR3, the DNA is TGTGCCAGCAGCCCTCGACAGGGGGCTTTTGGGGAGCAGTACTTC.

The genes are TRBV7-9 and TRBJ1-1, with D maybe TRBD1 (6 bases). Trimming took 2 bases from V and 2 from J, leaving 12 bases between them. The CDR3 is 15 residues long. Germline V CDR1 and CDR2: SEHNR, FQNEAQ (reference sequence). CDR3 nucleotide sequence: TGTGCCAGCAGCTTACTAGGCAGGGGAAACACTGAAGCTTTCTTT. Translating it yields CASSLLGRGNTEAFF. The full variable domain, its missing parts supplied by reference TRBV7-9 and TRBJ1-1, is DTGVSQNPRHKITKRGQNVTFRCDPISEHNRLYWYRQTLGQGPEFLTYFQNEAQLEKSRLLSDRFSAERPKGSFSTLEIQRTEQGDSAMYLCASSLLGRGNTEAFFGQGTRLTVV.

V is TRBV6-4 and J is TRBJ2-3; TRBD2 matches at 12 bases. The V segment lost 6 bases and the J segment 6 bases; nucleotides outside the gene matches: 10. The CDR3 consists of 16 residues. Germline CDR1 is MRHNA and CDR2 is SNTAGT. The CDR3 loop reads CASRALAGGLVDTQYF. The CDR3 DNA is TGTGCCAGCAGAGCCCTAGCGGGGGGGCTTGTGGATACGCAGTATTTT.

The chain recombines TRBV7-3 with TRBJ1-2, with no clear D. This CDR3 is built from 11 residues. Per the germline V gene, CDR1 is SGHTA and CDR2 is FQGTGA. The V and J ends lost 4 bases and 7 bases respectively, with 7 bases between them. CDR3 sequence (DNA): TGTGCCAGCAGCTCCGGTGGTGGCTACACCTTC. This sequence encodes CASSSGGGYTF. Drawing the rest from reference TRBV7-3 and TRBJ1-2, the complete variable domain is GAGVSQTPSNKVTEKGKYVELRCDPISGHTALYWYRQSLGQGPEFLIYFQGTGAADDSGLPNDRFFAVRPEGSVSTLKIQRTERGDSAVYLCASSSGGGYTFGSGTRLTVV.

CDR3 loop: CASSTRGSREVGYTF. The CDR3 region has the DNA TGTGCCAGTAGTACAAGGGGTTCTCGCGAGGTCGGCTACACCTTC. This chain uses TRBV19 with TRBJ1-2; D is possibly TRBD1 (5 bases). Trimming removed 4 bases at V and 8 bases at J, with 20 bases between. CDR1 and CDR2 (germline): LNHDA, SQIVND (reference sequence). This CDR3 contains 15 residues.

J is TRBJ1-3 and V is TRBV7-9; 7 bases map to TRBD1. This CDR3 region has 14 residues. V lost 5 bases to trimming and J lost 6 bases; unmatched junction nucleotides: 7. Germline-derived CDR1 and CDR2 are SEHNR and FQNEAQ (reference sequence). The CDR3 region is CASSTRQGENTIYF. The CDR3 bases are TGTGCCAGCAGCACCCGACAGGGAGAAAACACCATATATTTT.

This chain joins TRBV20-1 and TRBJ1-1; D unresolved. The V and J ends lost 3 bases and 4 bases respectively, with 6 bases between them. This CDR3 comprises 11 residues. CDR1 and CDR2 (germline): DFQATT, SNEGSKA (reference sequence). CDR3 DNA: TGCAGTGCTAGGTCGGTCACTGAAGCTTTCTTT. Its translation: CSARSVTEAFF.